What follows are 24 T cell receptor beta chains derived from one specimen sequenced in a study of CD4 T cells in relation to SARS-CoV-2 and coronaviruses. CD4+ T cells from unexposed donors were obtained before the COVID-19 pandemic (2011-2018). After 10 to 11 days of culture, CD4+ T cells were isolated. The antigens for these receptors are not known. This table comes from immunoSEQ multiplex PCR, and its TCRdb copy is limited to in-frame clones, with some not included. Of under 35,000 clones in the sample, about 70% were seen once. Source material: CD4+ T cells from PBMCs, cultured in vitro. These receptors were taken from a human donor in good health.

V usage is TRBV7-9 and J usage is TRBJ1-3; no clear D. This CDR3 is built from 16 residues. CDR1 SEHNR and CDR2 FQNEAQ come from the germline V gene (reference sequence). The V and J ends lost 5 bases and 0 bases respectively, with 14 bases between them. CDR3 bases: TGTGCCAGCAGCGCGGGGAATCCGACCTCTGGAAACACCATATATTTT. It yields the protein CASSAGNPTSGNTIYF.

The gene calls are TRBV6-5 and TRBJ2-6; no reliable D call. The CDR3 loop spans 15 amino acids. Per the germline V gene, CDR1 is MNHEY and CDR2 is SVGAGI. V was cut by 0 bases and J by 2 bases, with 5 bases left in between. The CDR3, as DNA: TGTGCCAGCAGTTACTCACTCACTGGGGCCAACGTCCTGACTTTC. It translates to CASSYSLTGANVLTF.

The chain couples TRBV6-2 or TRBV6-3 to TRBJ2-1, with 12 nucleotides matching TRBD2. The V gene end was trimmed by 2 bases and the J gene end by 4 bases; junction bases not matched to a gene: 15. CDR1 is MNHEY and CDR2 is SVGEGT in the germline V gene. The CDR3 extends over 20 amino acids. CDR3 sequence: CASSYRSLAGGISGYNEQFF. CDR3 in DNA: TGTGCCAGCAGTTACCGGTCCCTAGCGGGGGGGATTAGCGGTTACAATGAGCAGTTCTTC.

The V and J genes are TRBV18 and TRBJ1-1; D not certain. Germline CDR1 KGHSH, CDR2 LQKENI. The CDR3 length is 13 residues. The V end lost 4 bases, the J end lost 2 bases, and 8 bases lay between the germline ends. CDR3 coding DNA: TGTGCCAGCTCACTTGGACCTAACACTGAAGCTTTCTTT. Translation: CASSLGPNTEAFF.

The J gene is TRBJ2-1, the V gene TRBV5-1; D gene uncertain. The CDR3 runs to 17 residues. Per the germline V gene, CDR1 is SGHRS and CDR2 is YFSETQ. Trimming pared 2 bases from V and 0 bases from J, leaving 15 bases between. DNA for the CDR3: TGCGCCAGCAGCTTTCCTCTAGGACCAGGCTCCTACAATGAGCAGTTCTTC. Its translation is CASSFPLGPGSYNEQFF. Full variable domain (missing parts from reference TRBV5-1 and TRBJ2-1): KAGVTQTPRYLIKTRGQQVTLSCSPISGHRSVSWYQQTPGQGLQFLFEYFSETQRNKGNFPGRFSGRQFSNSRSEMNVSTLELGDSALYLCASSFPLGPGSYNEQFFGPGTRLTVL.

This chain links TRBV19 with TRBJ2-2; no clear D. From germline, CDR1 is LNHDA and CDR2 SQIVND (reference sequence). Deletions cut 3 bases from V and 0 bases from J, with 8 bases between. This CDR3 is 15 amino acids long. The CDR3: CASSIQSSNTGELFF. The DNA of the CDR3 is TGTGCCAGTAGTATCCAAAGCTCGAACACCGGGGAGCTGTTTTTT.

This clone was counted once. The V call is TRBV18, the J call TRBJ2-2; either TRBD1 or TRBD2 may supply D (6 bases each). This CDR3 has 16 residues. Germline assignment: CDR1 KGHSH and CDR2 LQKENI. V was clipped by 5 bases and J by 6 bases, with 19 bases between them. The CDR3 bases are TGTGCCAGCTCATCAAATACAGGGACTCATCCCGGGGAGCTGTTTTTT. Translating gives CASSSNTGTHPGELFF.

The chain combines TRBV3-1 (or the pseudogene TRBV3-2) with TRBJ2-3; D gene unclear. This CDR3 is 13 amino acids long. Germline V gives CDR1 LGHDT, CDR2 YNNKEL (reference sequence). The V end was cut by 4 bases, the J end by 6 bases, with 11 bases between. Written as DNA, the CDR3 is TGTGCCAGCAGCCCCCGGTATGGGGATACGCAGTATTTT. Amino acid sequence: CASSPRYGDTQYF.

The genes are TRBV7-9 and TRBJ1-4; D is ambiguous. Trimming removed 2 bases at V and 6 bases at J, with 10 bases between. CDR1 and CDR2 (germline): SEHNR, FQNEAQ (reference sequence). The CDR3 is made up of 14 amino acids. CDR3 loop: CASSLMDLDEKLFF. The CDR3 nucleotides are TGTGCCAGCAGCTTAATGGACCTCGATGAAAAACTGTTTTTT.

V and J are TRBV20-1 and TRBJ1-2; D remains ambiguous. V was clipped by 0 bases and J by 8 bases, with 7 bases between them. CDR1 is DFQATT, CDR2 SNEGSKA, per germline (reference sequence). The CDR3 is 11 residues long. The CDR3 here is CSARDIRGYTF. The CDR3 DNA follows: TGCAGTGCTAGAGATATCCGCGGCTACACCTTC.

This clone was seen more than once but under ten times. V is TRBV4-3 and J is TRBJ2-7, with TRBD1 identical over 7 bases. After removal of 2 bases from V and 4 bases from J, the junction contained 5 bases not matched to a gene. The germline gives CDR1 LGHNA, CDR2 YSLEER. The length of the CDR3 is 14 residues. The CDR3 sequence: CASSQSRDRYEQYF. CDR3 DNA sequence: TGCGCCAGCAGCCAATCCCGGGACAGATACGAGCAGTACTTC.

In this sample, this clone turned up once. The rearrangement links TRBV28 to TRBJ2-1, with D tentatively TRBD1 or TRBD2 (5 bases each). V lost 4 bases and J lost 7, with 14 bases in between. The CDR3 loop spans 14 amino acids. Germline CDR1 and CDR2: MDHEN and SYDVKM. The CDR3 spells CASSSAGGVNEQFF. The DNA for the CDR3 is TGTGCCAGCAGTTCAGCTGGGGGTGTGAATGAGCAGTTCTTC. The variable domain in full, with the rest retrieved from reference TRBV28 and TRBJ2-1, is DVKVTQSSRYLVKRTGEKVFLECVQDMDHENMFWYRQDPGLGLRLIYFSYDVKMKEKGDIPEGYSVSREKKERFSLILESASTNQTSMYLCASSSAGGVNEQFFGPGTRLTVL.

This chain connects TRBV4-3 to TRBJ2-2; D ambiguous. CDR1 is LGHNA and CDR2 is YSLEER in the germline V gene. This CDR3 contains 13 residues. Trimming pared 4 bases from V and 8 bases from J, leaving 11 bases between. The chain's CDR3 is CASSPLRPGELFF. CDR3 coding DNA: TGCGCCAGCAGCCCCCTTAGGCCGGGGGAGCTGTTTTTT.

This rearrangement joins TRBV6-5 to TRBJ2-3, with D uncertain. CDR1 and CDR2 from the germline V gene are MNHEY and SVGAGI. V was trimmed by 8 bases and J by 1 base, leaving 10 bases between them. The CDR3 loop spans 13 amino acids. CDR3 nucleotide sequence: TGTGCCAGCTGTCACGGCCGCACAGATACGCAGTATTTT. Translated: CASCHGRTDTQYF.

This clone was seen a few times. V usage is TRBV19 and J usage is TRBJ2-1, with 15 positions matching TRBD2. The germline CDR1 and CDR2 sequences are LNHDA and SQIVND (reference sequence). This CDR3 has 15 residues. V was pared by 7 bases and J by 9 bases, with 7 bases of the junction left unmatched. The CDR3 region is CASIRTSGGASEQFF. DNA of the CDR3: TGTGCCAGTATCCGGACTAGCGGGGGGGCCAGTGAGCAGTTCTTC.

The J gene is TRBJ2-1, the V gene TRBV11-3, with TRBD1 as a possible D gene (6 bases). In germline, CDR1 is SGHNT, CDR2 YENEEA. The CDR3 extends over 13 amino acids. V lost 5 bases, J lost 6 bases, and 11 bases lay in between. The DNA of the CDR3 is TGTGCCAGCAGCCTTTCGGACAGCAATGAGCAGTTCTTC. Protein product: CASSLSDSNEQFF. Full variable domain (rest looked up from reference TRBV11-3 and TRBJ2-1): EAGVVQSPRYKIIEKKQPVAFWCNPISGHNTLYWYLQNLGQGPELLIRYENEEAVDDSQLPKDRFSAERLKGVDSTLKIQPAELGDSAVYLCASSLSDSNEQFFGPGTRLTVL.

This chain links TRBV7-8 with TRBJ1-5; TRBD1 might be the D (5 bases). This CDR3 contains 16 residues. Per the germline V gene, CDR1 is SGHVS and CDR2 is FQNEAQ. The V end was cut by 4 bases, the J end by 5 bases, with 18 bases between. CDR3 sequence reads: CASSSLGREADQPQHF. CDR3 nucleotides: TGTGCCAGCAGCTCCCTGGGGCGGGAAGCGGATCAGCCCCAGCATTTT.

The V and J genes are TRBV6-6 and TRBJ1-1, with unresolved D. Germline values: CDR1 MNHNY, CDR2 SVGAGI (reference sequence). Trimming cost V 0 bases and J 4 bases, with 6 bases left between them. The CDR3 covers 13 residues. The CDR3 loop is CASSYSGSTEAFF. CDR3 sequence (DNA): TGTGCCAGCAGTTACTCGGGGAGCACTGAAGCTTTCTTT.

V and J are TRBV6-5 and TRBJ2-5; D is possibly TRBD1 or TRBD2 (6 bases each). CDR1 is MNHEY and CDR2 is SVGAGI in the germline V gene. The length of the CDR3 is 15 residues. Trimming removed 5 bases from V and 5 bases from J, with 18 bases in between. CDR3 protein: CASSKLNRAGETQYF. The CDR3 nucleotides read TGTGCCAGCAGTAAATTAAACAGGGCGGGGGAGACCCAGTACTTC.

This clone was seen a single time. DNA of the CDR3: TGTGCCAGCAGCAAAGCAGGGTTGTTAGCTGAAGCTTTCTTT. Translation gives CASSKAGLLAEAFF. The chain links TRBV21-1 to TRBJ1-1. TRBV21-1 is a pseudogene. The CDR3 length is 14 residues.

V and J are TRBV11-2 and TRBJ2-6, with D tentatively TRBD1 (5 bases). Germline loops: CDR1 SGHAT, CDR2 FQNNGV. CDR3 length: 16 residues. V gave up 2 bases and J gave up 0 bases, with 8 bases separating them. The CDR3, as DNA: TGTGCCAGCAGCTTACAGGGCTTCTCTGGGGCCAACGTCCTGACTTTC. Its translation: CASSLQGFSGANVLTF. Supplemented by reference TRBV11-2 and TRBJ2-6, the full variable domain reads EAGVAQSPRYKIIEKRQSVAFWCNPISGHATLYWYQQILGQGPKLLIQFQNNGVVDDSQLPKDRFSAERLKGVDSTLKIQPAKLEDSAVYLCASSLQGFSGANVLTFGAGSRLTVL.

This chain uses TRBV3-1 (or the pseudogene TRBV3-2) with TRBJ1-5; tentative D call: TRBD1 (5 bases). Trimming took off 4 bases at V and 6 bases at J, with 22 bases between the two ends. The CDR3 contains 17 residues. CDR1 is LGHDT and CDR2 is YNNKEL in the germline V gene (reference sequence). DNA for the CDR3: TGTGCCAGCAGCCCCGGGGATGGATTGGGGGTTTTTCAGCCCCAGCATTTT. Encoded protein: CASSPGDGLGVFQPQHF.

The chain uses TRBV5-1 and TRBJ2-1; 11 positions match TRBD2. V was pared by 4 bases and J by 5 bases, with 5 bases of the junction left unmatched. Per the germline V gene, CDR1 is SGHRS and CDR2 is YFSETQ. The length of the CDR3 is 15 residues. This chain's CDR3 is CASSRLAGGDNEQFF. In DNA, the CDR3 is TGCGCCAGCAGCCGCTTAGCGGGGGGGGACAATGAGCAGTTCTTC.

In this sample, this clone turned up a few times. This rearrangement joins TRBV24-1 to TRBJ2-7; maybe TRBD1 (6 bases). CDR1 KGHDR and CDR2 SFDVKD come from the germline V gene. CDR3 size: 13 residues. V lost 10 bases and J lost 3, with 15 bases in between. The CDR3 DNA reads as TGTGCCACTCAACCGGCGGACAGCTACGAGCAGTACTTC. Its translation is CATQPADSYEQYF.